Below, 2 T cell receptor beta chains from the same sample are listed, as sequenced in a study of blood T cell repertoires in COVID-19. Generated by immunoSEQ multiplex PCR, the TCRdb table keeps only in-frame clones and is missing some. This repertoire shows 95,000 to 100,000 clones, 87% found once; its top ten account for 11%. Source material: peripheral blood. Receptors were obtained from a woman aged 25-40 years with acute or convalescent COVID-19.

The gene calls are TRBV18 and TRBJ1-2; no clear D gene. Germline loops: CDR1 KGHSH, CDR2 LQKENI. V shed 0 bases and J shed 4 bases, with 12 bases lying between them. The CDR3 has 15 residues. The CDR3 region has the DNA TGTGCCAGCTCACCACCGTCACAGATCTTCTATGGCTACACCTTC. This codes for CASSPPSQIFYGYTF. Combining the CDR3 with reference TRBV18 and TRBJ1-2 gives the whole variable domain NAGVMQNPRHLVRRRGQEARLRCSPMKGHSHVYWYRQLPEEGLKFMVYLQKENIIDESGMPKERFSAEFPKEGPSILRIQQVVRGDSAAYFCASSPPSQIFYGYTFGSGTRLTVV.

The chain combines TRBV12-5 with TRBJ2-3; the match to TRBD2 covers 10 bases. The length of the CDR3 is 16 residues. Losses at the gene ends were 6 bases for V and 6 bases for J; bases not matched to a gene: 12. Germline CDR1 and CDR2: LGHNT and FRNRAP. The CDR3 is CASGPRASGGADTQYF. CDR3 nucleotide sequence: TGTGCTAGTGGCCCTCGGGCTAGCGGGGGAGCGGATACGCAGTATTTT.